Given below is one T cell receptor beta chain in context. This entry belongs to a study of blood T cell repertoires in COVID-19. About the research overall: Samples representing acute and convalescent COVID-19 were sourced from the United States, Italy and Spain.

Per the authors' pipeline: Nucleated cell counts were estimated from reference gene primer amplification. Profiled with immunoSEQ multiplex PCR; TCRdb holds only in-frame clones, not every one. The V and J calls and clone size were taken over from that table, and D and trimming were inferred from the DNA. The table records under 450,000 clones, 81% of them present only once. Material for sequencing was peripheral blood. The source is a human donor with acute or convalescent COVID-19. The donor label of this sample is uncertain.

The CDR3 DNA is TGCGCCAGCAGCTTGGCGACTGCTGGAAACACCATATATTTT. Its protein is CASSLATAGNTIYF. V usage is TRBV5-1 and J usage is TRBJ1-3; D remains ambiguous. Germline CDR1 reads SGHRS; CDR2 reads YFSETQ. The CDR3 runs 14 residues. V lost 0 bases and J 2 bases, leaving 6 bases between the germline ends.